This T cell receptor (beta chain) was identified during a study of T cells in Graves' hyperthyroidism and ophthalmopathy. Study as a whole: Blood was drawn when the patient was first diagnosed and still untreated. Study-level points and caveats: Most thyroid-expanded clonotypes above 0.001 were also found in blood. Ophthalmopathy could be told apart from stable hyperthyroidism with a 13 V-J model.

The CDR3 is 18 residues long. J lost 6 bases, V lost 2 bases, and 6 bases had no gene match. Germline lookup yields CDR1 WSHSY and CDR2 SAAADI. In the case of this clonotype: Its antigen is not identified.

Using RNA transcripts as the source, TCR beta CDR3 regions were amplified. First-round RT-PCR targeting the TCR CDR3 was performed with the HTBI primer set. TCRdb re-called the multiplex PCR reads with MiXCR, one entry per CDR3 protein. The data show 400,000 to 600,000 distinct CDR3 sequences, with around 20% seen just once and approximately 26% held by the top ten. The chain joins TRBV10-2 to TRBJ2-2, with TRBD2 identical over 16 bases. This TCR came from a man aged 18 to 29 with Graves' hyperthyroidism. Sequencing was carried out using blood. As DNA, the CDR3 is TGCGCCAGCAGTGAGCCGGGACTAGCGGGGGGGCCTGCCGGGGAGCTGTTTTTT. Translated: CASSEPGLAGGPAGELFF.